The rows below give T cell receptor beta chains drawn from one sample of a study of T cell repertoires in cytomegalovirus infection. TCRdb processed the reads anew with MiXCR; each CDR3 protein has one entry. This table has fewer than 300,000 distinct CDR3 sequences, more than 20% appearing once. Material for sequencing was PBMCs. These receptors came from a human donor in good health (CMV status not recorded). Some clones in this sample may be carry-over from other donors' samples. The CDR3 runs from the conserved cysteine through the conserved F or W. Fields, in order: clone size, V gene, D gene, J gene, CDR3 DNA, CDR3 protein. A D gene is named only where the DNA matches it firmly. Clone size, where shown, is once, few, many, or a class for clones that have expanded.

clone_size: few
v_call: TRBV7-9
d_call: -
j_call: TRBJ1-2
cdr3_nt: TGTGCCAGCAGCGGGGGCTCAGTGAACTATGGCTACACCTTC
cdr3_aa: CASSGGSVNYGYTF

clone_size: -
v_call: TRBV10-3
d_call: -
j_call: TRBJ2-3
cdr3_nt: TGTGCCATCAGTGGAGGGGGTCTATTAGATACGCAGTATTTT
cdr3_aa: CAISGGGLLDTQYF

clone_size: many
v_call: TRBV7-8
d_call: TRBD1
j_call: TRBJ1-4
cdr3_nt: TGTGCCAGCAGCGCACAACTAGGGGACAGTTGGGAAAAACTGTTTTTT
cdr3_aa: CASSAQLGDSWEKLFF

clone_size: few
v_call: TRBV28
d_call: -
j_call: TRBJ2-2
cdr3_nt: TGTGCCAGCAGATTGAGAAACACCGGGGAGCTGTTTTTT
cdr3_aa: CASRLRNTGELFF

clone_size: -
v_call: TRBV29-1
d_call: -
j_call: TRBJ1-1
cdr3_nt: TGCAGCGTTGAAGAAGGTTCGGGGGACGCTGAAGCTTTCTTT
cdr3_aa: CSVEEGSGDAEAFF

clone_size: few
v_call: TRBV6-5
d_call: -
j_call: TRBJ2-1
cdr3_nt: TGTGCCAGCAGCCGAGGACAGTACAATGAGCAGTTCTTC
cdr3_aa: CASSRGQYNEQFF

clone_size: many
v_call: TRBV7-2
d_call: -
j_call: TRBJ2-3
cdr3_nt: TGTGCCAGCAGATCTGGGGGGAGCACAGATACGCAGTATTTT
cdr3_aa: CASRSGGSTDTQYF

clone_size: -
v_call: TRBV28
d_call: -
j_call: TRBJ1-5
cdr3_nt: TGTGCCAGCAGTTTCAGCAGCTATAGCAATCAGCCCCAGCATTTT
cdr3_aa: CASSFSSYSNQPQHF

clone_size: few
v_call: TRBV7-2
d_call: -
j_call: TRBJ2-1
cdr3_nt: TGTGCCAGCAGCTTAGGCAATCTCAATGAGCAGTTCTTC
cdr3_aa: CASSLGNLNEQFF

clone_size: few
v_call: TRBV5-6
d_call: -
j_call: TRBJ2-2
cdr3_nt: TGTGCCAGCGACTGGGGAGCGAACACCGGGGAGCTGTTTTTT
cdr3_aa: CASDWGANTGELFF

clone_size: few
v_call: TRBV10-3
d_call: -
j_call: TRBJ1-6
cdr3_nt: TGTGCCATCAGTGAGAGCGTAGGGGTAGGATCACCCCTCCACTTT
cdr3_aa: CAISESVGVGSPLHF

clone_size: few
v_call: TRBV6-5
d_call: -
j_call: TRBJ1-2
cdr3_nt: TGTGCCAGCAGTTACGGGGCGGATGGCTACACCTTC
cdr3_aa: CASSYGADGYTF

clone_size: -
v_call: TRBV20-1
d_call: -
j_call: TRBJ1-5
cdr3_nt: TGCAGTGCTAGTGGTCTTGGGAAGGGGACTCAGCCCCAGCATTTT
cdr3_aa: CSASGLGKGTQPQHF

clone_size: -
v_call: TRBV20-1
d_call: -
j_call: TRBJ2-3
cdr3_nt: TGCAGTGCCTCCACCCCAGGGGCAGATACGCAGTATTTT
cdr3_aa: CSASTPGADTQYF

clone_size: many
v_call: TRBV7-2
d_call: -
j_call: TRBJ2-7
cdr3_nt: TGTGCCAGCAGATACGGGACCAGGGACGAGCAGTACTTC
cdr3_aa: CASRYGTRDEQYF

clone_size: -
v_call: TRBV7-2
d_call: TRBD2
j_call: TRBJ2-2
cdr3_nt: TGTGCCAGCAGCGACCGGGAGGCTGGGACCGGGGAGCTGTTTTTT
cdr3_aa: CASSDREAGTGELFF

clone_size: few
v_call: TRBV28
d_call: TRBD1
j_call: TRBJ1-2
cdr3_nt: TGTGCCAGCAGAACCGGCGCGGGACAGCACTATGGCTACACCTTC
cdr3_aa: CASRTGAGQHYGYTF

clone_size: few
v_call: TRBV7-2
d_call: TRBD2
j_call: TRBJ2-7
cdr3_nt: TGTGCCAGCAGCTTAGCGCCGGCTAGCGGAGTCTTTGGGCAGTACTTC
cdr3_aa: CASSLAPASGVFGQYF

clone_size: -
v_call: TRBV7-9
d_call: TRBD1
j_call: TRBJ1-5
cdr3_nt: TGTGCCAGCAGCATCGACAGGGAATCCAATCAGCCCCAGCATTTT
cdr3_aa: CASSIDRESNQPQHF

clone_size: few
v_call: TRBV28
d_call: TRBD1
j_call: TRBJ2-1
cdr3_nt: TGTGCCAGCACCCCCGGCGGACAGGGCTATGGTCGACGCAATGAGCAGTTCTTC
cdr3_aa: CASTPGGQGYGRRNEQFF